The 31 T cell receptor beta chains reported below all come from one sample, sequenced in a study of CD8 T cells in ankylosing spondylitis. TCRdb used MiXCR to reprocess the 5' RACE reads, holding one entry per CDR3 protein. The sample records about 110,000 distinct CDR3 sequences, approximately 25% being singletons. Sequences were obtained from synovial fluid, either unsorted or a sorted T cell fraction (not recorded which). The receptors stem from a male donor with ankylosing spondylitis.

Only a few counts were recorded for this clonotype. This sequence joins TRBV7-8 and TRBJ1-2; D may be TRBD1 (6 bases). Trimming pared 1 base from V and 4 bases from J, leaving 13 bases between. Germline V CDR1 and CDR2: SGHVS, FQNEAQ. The CDR3 is 15 residues long. CDR3 protein: CASSLDRGGIYGYTF. CDR3 bases: TGTGCCAGCAGCTTAGATAGGGGGGGGATCTATGGCTACACCTTC.

This clonotype was seen a few times. This sequence joins TRBV7-2 and TRBJ1-3, with 9 nucleotides matching TRBD1. Per germline, CDR1 SGHTA and CDR2 FQGNSA. The V and J ends lost 5 bases and 0 bases, in that order; junction bases with no gene match: 8. The CDR3 contains 17 residues. The CDR3 loop reads CASSRQGGSDSGNTIYF. The CDR3 DNA sequence: TGTGCCAGCAGCCGACAGGGGGGAAGTGACTCTGGAAACACCATATATTTT.

This clonotype was detected many times. The chain has TRBV7-2 and TRBJ2-1; TRBD2 matches at 8 bases. The V gene end was trimmed by 2 bases and the J gene end by 7 bases; junction bases not matched to a gene: 7. The CDR3 length is 15 residues. Germline loops: CDR1 SGHTA, CDR2 FQGNSA. This CDR3 reads CASSLYPGGQNEQFF. In DNA, the CDR3 is TGTGCCAGCAGCTTATATCCGGGAGGGCAGAATGAGCAGTTCTTC.

This clonotype turned up a few times. The chain joins TRBV5-6 to TRBJ2-1; 10 nucleotides align to TRBD2. Germline lookup yields CDR1 SGHDT and CDR2 YYEEEE. The CDR3 covers 14 residues. J was trimmed by 15 bases and V by 0 bases; bases with no gene match: 9. This chain's CDR3 is CASSLGLAGPRGFF. The DNA of the CDR3 is TGTGCCAGCAGCTTGGGACTAGCGGGCCCGAGAGGGTTCTTC.

The chain joins TRBV12-3 or TRBV12-4 to TRBJ1-6; 8 bases align to TRBD1. V gave up 3 bases and J gave up 9 bases; unmatched junction bases: 4. This CDR3 has 14 residues. CDR3 residues: CASSFGQGTSPLHF. The CDR3 nucleotides are TGTGCCAGCAGTTTTGGACAGGGTACTTCACCCCTCCACTTT.

In its sample, this clonotype was seen a few times. The chain couples TRBV21-1 to TRBJ2-6. TRBV21-1 is a pseudogene locus. The CDR3 has 15 amino acids. The CDR3 coding sequence is TGTGCCAGCGGCAAACAGGGCTCTGGGGCCAACGTCCTGACTTTC. Translation gives CASGKQGSGANVLTF.

The chain has TRBV20-1 and TRBJ1-1; 10 bases agree with TRBD1. CDR3 length equals 13 residues. Trimming at V came to 5 bases and at J to 5 bases, leaving 5 bases not matched to a gene. The germline V gene has CDR1 DFQATT and CDR2 SNEGSKA (reference sequence). CDR3 sequence: CSAPDRGKTEAFF. Here the CDR3 DNA reads TGCAGTGCTCCGGACAGGGGGAAGACTGAAGCTTTCTTT.

The chain couples TRBV19 to TRBJ1-5, with 8 positions matching TRBD1. The CDR3 consists of 15 residues. The germline gives CDR1 LNHDA, CDR2 SQIVND (reference sequence). V was clipped by 7 bases and J by 6 bases; unmatched bases: 11. CDR3 DNA sequence: TGTGCCAGTAACCTGGGCGGGCAGGGGGCTCAGCCCCAGCATTTT. Encoded protein: CASNLGGQGAQPQHF.

This clonotype was observed a few times. The V and J genes are TRBV29-1 and TRBJ2-1, with D tentatively TRBD2 (5 bases). CDR3 length: 15 amino acids. Trimming removed 4 bases at V and 7 bases at J, with 20 bases between. Germline V CDR1 and CDR2: SQVTM, ANQGSEA. CDR3 sequence: CSVGGSFEGGNEQFF. CDR3 DNA sequence: TGCAGCGTTGGAGGCAGCTTTGAGGGTGGGAATGAGCAGTTCTTC.

The rearrangement joins TRBV5-6 to TRBJ2-7; D is perhaps TRBD1 (6 bases). Germline V gene data show CDR1 as SGHDT and CDR2 as YYEEEE. This CDR3 is 19 amino acids long. V was pared by 2 bases and J by 2 bases, with 26 bases between. The chain's CDR3 is CASSLPLPGDTVRTYEQYF. The CDR3 nucleotides are TGTGCCAGCAGCTTACCCCTACCTGGGGACACAGTGCGAACCTACGAGCAGTACTTC. Full variable domain (missing parts from reference TRBV5-6 and TRBJ2-7): DAGVTQSPTHLIKTRGQQVTLRCSPKSGHDTVSWYQQALGQGPQFIFQYYEEEERQRGNFPDRFSGHQFPNYSSELNVNALLLGDSALYLCASSLPLPGDTVRTYEQYFGPGTRLTVT.

This rearrangement joins TRBV28 to TRBJ2-7; D gene unclear. The V end was cut by 3 bases, the J end by 5 bases, with 14 bases between. This CDR3 region has 14 residues. Germline V lookup: CDR1 MDHEN, CDR2 SYDVKM. DNA of the CDR3: TGTGCCAGCAGTTTGTCGCTAGGGCCCCACGAGCAGTACTTC. It is translated as CASSLSLGPHEQYF. The whole variable domain, filled in from reference TRBV28 and TRBJ2-7, reads DVKVTQSSRYLVKRTGEKVFLECVQDMDHENMFWYRQDPGLGLRLIYFSYDVKMKEKGDIPEGYSVSREKKERFSLILESASTNQTSMYLCASSLSLGPHEQYFGPGTRLTVT.

This clonotype was observed once. The CDR3 bases are TGCAGTGCTATCCCCTCACGGGGACTAGCTTACAATGAGCAGTTCTTC. Its protein is CSAIPSRGLAYNEQFF. V usage is TRBV20-1 and J usage is TRBJ2-1; the match to TRBD2 covers 9 bases. The CDR3 sequence is 16 residues long. Germline loops: CDR1 DFQATT, CDR2 SNEGSKA (reference sequence). J lost 4 bases, V lost 4 bases, and 11 bases had no gene match.

This clonotype was recorded a few times. V usage is TRBV18 and J usage is TRBJ2-2, with D possibly being TRBD2 (7 bases). Germline lookup yields CDR1 KGHSH and CDR2 LQKENI. The V end lost 6 bases, the J end lost 1 base, and 18 bases lay between the germline ends. The CDR3 runs 17 residues. CDR3 DNA sequence: TGTGCCAGCTCCGGGACTACGGGACACCAGAACACCGGGGAGCTGTTTTTT. This codes for CASSGTTGHQNTGELFF.

The sample holds a few counts of this clonotype. V is TRBV20-1 and J is TRBJ2-5; D unclear. Deletions cut 4 bases from V and 3 bases from J, with 12 bases between. The V gene's germline CDR1 is DFQATT and CDR2 SNEGSKA (reference sequence). The CDR3 loop spans 13 amino acids. The CDR3 spells CSATWTDKETQYF. The CDR3 bases are TGCAGTGCTACCTGGACCGACAAAGAGACCCAGTACTTC.

As DNA, the CDR3 is TGTGCCATCAGTGAGTCTTTTAAAGGGACGAACACTGAAGCTTTCTTT. Translated: CAISESFKGTNTEAFF. This chain joins TRBV10-3 and TRBJ1-1; D possibly corresponds to TRBD1 (5 bases). Trimming left V 0 bases short and J 1 base short, with 12 bases between. The germline V gene has CDR1 ENHRY and CDR2 SYGVKD. The CDR3 is 16 amino acids.

This rearrangement joins TRBV3-1 to TRBJ2-3; D is unclear. CDR3 size: 14 residues. V was trimmed by 8 bases and J by 2 bases, leaving 14 bases between them. CDR1 and CDR2 from the germline V gene are LGHDT and YNNKEL (reference sequence). CDR3 nucleotides: TGTGCCAGCGGGGTCGGATCGGTCACAGATACGCAGTATTTT. This encodes CASGVGSVTDTQYF.

The chain employs TRBV5-1 and TRBJ1-2; 10 bases align to TRBD1. The CDR3 runs to 14 residues. The germline V gene encodes CDR1 SGHRS and CDR2 YFSETQ. Trimming cost V 2 bases and J 6 bases; bases outside gene matches: 4. The CDR3 reads CASSFRDRGDGYTF. CDR3 bases: TGCGCCAGCAGCTTTAGGGACAGGGGAGATGGCTACACCTTC.

This chain connects TRBV4-1 to TRBJ2-5, with 9 bases matching TRBD2. Germline V gives CDR1 MGHRA, CDR2 YSYEKL. The J segment lost 3 bases and the V segment lost 1 base, leaving 6 bases of the junction unmatched. The CDR3 consists of 16 residues. Written as DNA, the CDR3 is TGCGCCAGCAGCCAAGTCGCGGTAGCGGGAGAAGAGACCCAGTACTTC. Its translation: CASSQVAVAGEETQYF.

This clonotype was picked up a small number of times. This chain joins TRBV4-1 and TRBJ2-1; 8 bases are a match to TRBD2. This CDR3 is 16 amino acids long. CDR1 is MGHRA, CDR2 YSYEKL, per germline. V gave up 4 bases and J gave up 6 bases; unmatched junction bases: 11. Written as DNA, the CDR3 is TGCGCCAGCAGCCTTACGGCCAGCGGGAGAGGCAATGAGCAGTTCTTC. Translated: CASSLTASGRGNEQFF.

This chain uses TRBV12-3 or TRBV12-4 with TRBJ2-3; 10 bases are shared with TRBD2. Trimming at V came to 1 base and at J to 3 bases, leaving 4 bases not matched to a gene. CDR3 length: 16 residues. The CDR3 spells CASSLGLAGVTDTQYF. DNA of the CDR3: TGTGCCAGCAGTTTAGGGCTAGCGGGAGTGACAGATACGCAGTATTTT.

In its sample, this clonotype was seen a few times. This chain connects TRBV20-1 to TRBJ2-1, with 10 bases that match TRBD2. Germline V gene data show CDR1 as DFQATT and CDR2 as SNEGSKA (reference sequence). The CDR3 has 15 residues. J lost 5 bases, V lost 2 bases, and 6 bases had no gene match. CDR3 sequence: CSARLLAGAHNEQFF. The CDR3, as DNA: TGCAGTGCTAGACTCCTAGCGGGAGCGCACAATGAGCAGTTCTTC.

This clonotype was found a few times. The V call is TRBV20-1, the J call TRBJ2-3; 9 bases agree with TRBD2. Germline CDR1 is DFQATT and CDR2 is SNEGSKA (reference sequence). The trim removed 5 bases at V and 1 base at J, leaving 7 bases unmatched. CDR3 length: 15 amino acids. CDR3 nucleotide sequence: TGCAGTGCTGACCCCCGGACTAGCGGCACAGATACGCAGTATTTT. Translating gives CSADPRTSGTDTQYF.

The CDR3 is CASSTPSGGNTEAFF. The CDR3 DNA reads as TGTGCCAGCAGTACCCCCTCGGGTGGGAACACTGAAGCTTTCTTT. The chain links TRBV12-3 or TRBV12-4 to TRBJ1-1; D is ambiguous. The CDR3 runs to 15 residues. The V and J ends lost 5 bases and 1 base respectively, with 14 bases between them.

The genes are TRBV3-1 and TRBJ2-1; 7 bases match TRBD2. Trimming removed 5 bases from V and 0 bases from J; junction bases left unmatched: 10. The length of the CDR3 is 17 residues. Germline CDR1 and CDR2: LGHDT and YNNKEL (reference sequence). The CDR3 DNA reads as TGTGCCAGCAGCTCAAGGAACCTAGCGGACTCCTACAATGAGCAGTTCTTC. Protein: CASSSRNLADSYNEQFF.

The chain has TRBV5-6 and TRBJ2-5; no reliable D call. Trimming took off 1 base at V and 2 bases at J, with 9 bases between the two ends. Germline CDR1 and CDR2: SGHDT and YYEEEE. The CDR3 has 14 amino acids. The CDR3 sequence is CASSLYGRQETQYF. The CDR3 DNA follows: TGTGCCAGCAGCTTGTACGGACGGCAAGAGACCCAGTACTTC.

The chain carries TRBV29-1 and TRBJ1-1, with D uncertain. Trimming cost V 7 bases and J 7 bases, with 13 bases left between them. Germline loops: CDR1 SQVTM, CDR2 ANQGSEA. This CDR3 has 11 residues. The chain's CDR3 is CSAGVAVEAFF. In DNA, the CDR3 is TGCAGCGCCGGGGTGGCAGTTGAAGCTTTCTTT.

The chain carries TRBV20-1 and TRBJ2-7; TRBD1 matches 8 bases. The germline V gene has CDR1 DFQATT and CDR2 SNEGSKA (reference sequence). The CDR3 consists of 12 residues. V shed 5 bases and J 5 bases; nucleotides not matched to a gene: 5. This chain's CDR3 is CSAFGQGNEQYV. CDR3 DNA: TGCAGTGCTTTCGGACAGGGCAACGAGCAGTACGTC.

The table lists this clonotype with a few counts. The rearrangement links TRBV6-4 to TRBJ2-2; a weak D match, TRBD1 (6 bases). Germline lookup yields CDR1 MRHNA and CDR2 SNTAGT. The CDR3 runs to 15 residues. V was cut by 3 bases and J by 3 bases, with 11 bases left in between. CDR3 region: CASSEAGADTGELFF. The CDR3 DNA reads as TGTGCCAGCAGTGAAGCAGGGGCGGACACCGGGGAGCTGTTTTTT.

As concerns this clonotype: Mismatch with germline at one junction end may stem from a read error. CDR3 loop: CASREEISTQPQHF. CDR3 nucleotide sequence: TGTGCCAGCAGAGAAGAGATCAGCACTCAGCCCCAGCATTTT. V usage is TRBV6-1 and J usage is TRBJ1-5; D is uncertain. This CDR3 is built from 14 residues. Germline V gene data show CDR1 as MNHNS and CDR2 as SASEGT.

The V call is TRBV27, the J call TRBJ1-5; 7 bases line up with TRBD1. Germline V gives CDR1 MNHEY, CDR2 SMNVEV (reference sequence). This CDR3 has 13 amino acids. The V and J ends lost 5 bases and 3 bases, in that order; junction bases with no gene match: 1. The CDR3 spells CASSGQVNQPQHF. The CDR3 DNA reads TGTGCCAGCAGTGGACAGGTCAATCAGCCCCAGCATTTT.

This clonotype came up a few times. V is TRBV7-6 and J is TRBJ2-2, with 11 bases matching TRBD2. The CDR3 is made up of 17 amino acids. V lost 1 base to trimming and J lost 2 bases; unmatched junction nucleotides: 3. CDR1 is SGHVS and CDR2 is FNYEAQ in the germline V gene. CDR3 residues: CASSLGGTSGNTGELFF. The DNA of the CDR3 is TGTGCCAGCAGCTTAGGTGGGACTAGCGGAAACACCGGGGAGCTGTTTTTT.